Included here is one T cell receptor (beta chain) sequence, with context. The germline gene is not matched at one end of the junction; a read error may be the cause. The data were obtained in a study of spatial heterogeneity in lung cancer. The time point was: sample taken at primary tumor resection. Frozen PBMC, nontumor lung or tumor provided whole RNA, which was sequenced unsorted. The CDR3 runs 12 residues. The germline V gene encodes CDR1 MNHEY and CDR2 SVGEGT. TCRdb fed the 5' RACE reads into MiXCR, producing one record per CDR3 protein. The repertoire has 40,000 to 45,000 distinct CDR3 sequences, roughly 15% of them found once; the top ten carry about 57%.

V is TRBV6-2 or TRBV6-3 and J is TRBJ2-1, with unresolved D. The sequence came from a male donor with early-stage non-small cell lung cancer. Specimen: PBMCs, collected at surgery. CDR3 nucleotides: TGTGCCAGCAGTTACCACACGAATGCGCAGTTCTTC. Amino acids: CASSYHTNAQFF.